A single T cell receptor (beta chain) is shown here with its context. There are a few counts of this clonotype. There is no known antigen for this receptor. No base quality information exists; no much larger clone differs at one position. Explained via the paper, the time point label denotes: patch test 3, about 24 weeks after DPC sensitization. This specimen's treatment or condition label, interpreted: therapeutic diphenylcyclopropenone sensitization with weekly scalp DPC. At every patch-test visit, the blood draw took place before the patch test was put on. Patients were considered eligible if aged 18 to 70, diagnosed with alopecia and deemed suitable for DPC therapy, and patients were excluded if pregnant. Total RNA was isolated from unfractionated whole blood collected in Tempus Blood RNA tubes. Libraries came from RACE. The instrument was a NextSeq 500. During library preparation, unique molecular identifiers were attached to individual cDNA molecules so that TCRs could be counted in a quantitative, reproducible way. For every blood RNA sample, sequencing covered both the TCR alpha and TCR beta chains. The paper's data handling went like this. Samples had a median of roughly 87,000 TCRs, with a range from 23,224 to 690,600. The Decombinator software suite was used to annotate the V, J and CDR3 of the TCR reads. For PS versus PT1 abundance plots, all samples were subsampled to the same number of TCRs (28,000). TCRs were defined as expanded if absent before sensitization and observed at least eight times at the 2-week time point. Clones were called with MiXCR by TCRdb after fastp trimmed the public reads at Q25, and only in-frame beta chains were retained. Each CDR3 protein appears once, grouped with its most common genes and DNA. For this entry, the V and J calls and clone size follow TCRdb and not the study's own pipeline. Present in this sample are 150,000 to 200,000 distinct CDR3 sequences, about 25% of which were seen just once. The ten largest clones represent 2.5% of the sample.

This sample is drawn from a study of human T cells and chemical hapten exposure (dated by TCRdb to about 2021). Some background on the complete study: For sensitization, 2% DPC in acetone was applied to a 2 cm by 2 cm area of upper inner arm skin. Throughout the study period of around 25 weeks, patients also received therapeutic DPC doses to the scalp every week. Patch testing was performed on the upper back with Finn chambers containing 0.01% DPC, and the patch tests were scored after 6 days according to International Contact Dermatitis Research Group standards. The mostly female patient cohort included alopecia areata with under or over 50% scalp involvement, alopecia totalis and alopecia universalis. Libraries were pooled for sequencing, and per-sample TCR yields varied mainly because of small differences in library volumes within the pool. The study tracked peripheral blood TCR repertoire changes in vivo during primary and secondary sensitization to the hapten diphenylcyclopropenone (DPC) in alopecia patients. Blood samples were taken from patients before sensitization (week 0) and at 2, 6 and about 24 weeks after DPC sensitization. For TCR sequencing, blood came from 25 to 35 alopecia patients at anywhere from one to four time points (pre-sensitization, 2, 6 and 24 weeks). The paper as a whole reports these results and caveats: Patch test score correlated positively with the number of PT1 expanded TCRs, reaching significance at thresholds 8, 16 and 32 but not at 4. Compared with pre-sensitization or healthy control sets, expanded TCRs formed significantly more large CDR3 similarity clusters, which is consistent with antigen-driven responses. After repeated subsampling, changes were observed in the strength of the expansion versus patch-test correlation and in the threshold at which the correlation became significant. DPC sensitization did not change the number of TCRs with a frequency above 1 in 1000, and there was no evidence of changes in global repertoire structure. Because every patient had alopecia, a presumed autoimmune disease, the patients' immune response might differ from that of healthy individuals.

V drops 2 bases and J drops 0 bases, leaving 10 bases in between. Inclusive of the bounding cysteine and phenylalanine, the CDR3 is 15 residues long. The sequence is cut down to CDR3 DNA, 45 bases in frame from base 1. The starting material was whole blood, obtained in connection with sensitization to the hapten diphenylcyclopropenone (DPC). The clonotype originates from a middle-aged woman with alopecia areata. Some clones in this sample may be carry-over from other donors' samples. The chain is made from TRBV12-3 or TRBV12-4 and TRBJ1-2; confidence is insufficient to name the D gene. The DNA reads TGTGCCAGCAGTTTACAGGCAGGAGCTAACTATGGCTACACCTTC. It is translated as CASSLQAGANYGYTF.